This TCR beta chain appears in the sequencing data of a study of blood T cell repertoires in COVID-19. Study-level information: The samples span acute and convalescent COVID-19 from the United States, Italy and Spain. PBMCs, B-cell-depleted T cells, or T cells were the source of the cDNA or gDNA that made up the material.

In the original processing: By means of reference gene primer amplification, nucleated cell counts were estimated. Here immunoSEQ multiplex PCR was the method, and the copy in TCRdb shows in-frame clones only, minus some. The V and J calls and clone size come from that table; D and trimming were worked out from the DNA. The table lists fewer than 300,000 clones, around four fifths of them singletons. Trimming cost V 6 bases and J 8 bases, with 24 bases left between them. The CDR3 runs to 15 residues. Per germline, CDR1 SGHRS and CDR2 YFSETQ. The source is a woman in her seventies with active or convalescent COVID-19. This rearrangement joins TRBV5-1 to TRBJ2-7, with a tentative D call TRBD2 (6 bases). The sample taken for sequencing was peripheral blood. For the CDR3, the DNA is TGCGCCAGCACCACCGAGCCCGGGAGCTACGTGAAGCAGTACTTC. Protein: CASTTEPGSYVKQYF.